This T cell receptor (beta chain) appears in the sequencing data of a study of shared clonotypes between healthy human individuals. The method was immunoSEQ multiplex PCR; TCRdb's version includes in-frame clones alone and lacks a portion of them. The sample shows about 2 million clones, around 95% of them seen only once. V lost 0 bases and J 4 bases, leaving 15 bases between the germline ends. The CDR3 runs 17 residues. This rearrangement joins TRBV23-1 to TRBJ2-2; possible D gene TRBD2, 5 bases. TRBV23-1 is assigned to the ORF class and has an uncertain function. What was sequenced was naive CD4+ T cells sorted from blood. The sample's subset: CD45RA+ positively selected. The clonotype was recovered from a young man in good health. CDR3 loop: CASSQSVEGISTGELFF. The DNA for the CDR3 is TGCGCCAGCAGTCAATCGGTAGAGGGAATAAGCACCGGGGAGCTGTTTTTT.